This T cell receptor (beta chain) was recovered during a study of OX40 agonist ivuxolimab in advanced cancers. Study summary: Patients received ivuxolimab, an agonistic anti-OX40 (CD134) antibody.

The germline V gene has CDR1 LGHNA and CDR2 YSLEER. CDR3 length: 14 amino acids. V lost 3 bases, J lost 1 base, and 9 bases lay in between. Measured with immunoSEQ multiplex PCR; TCRdb has only the in-frame clones, and not every one. This table holds around 70,000 clones, approximately 80% found once. The clonotype originates from an adult with an advanced solid tumor such as melanoma, head and neck, liver or kidney cancer. The chain links TRBV4-3 to TRBJ1-1, with D unresolved. This material consisted of CD4+ or CD8+ T cells sorted from blood, taken in a trial of the OX40 agonist ivuxolimab. CDR3 DNA sequence: TGCGCCAGCAGCCAGTTAATGGGGAACACTGAAGCTTTCTTT. This gives the protein CASSQLMGNTEAFF.